Listed below are T cell receptor beta chains from one sample, sequenced in a study of CD8 T cells in ankylosing spondylitis. TCRdb ran MiXCR on the 5' RACE reads and lists one entry per CDR3 protein. The data show about 800,000 distinct CDR3 sequences, over 9.5% seen once. Sample: blood, either unsorted or a sorted T cell fraction (not recorded which). The source is a male donor with ankylosing spondylitis. The CDR3 runs from the conserved cysteine through the conserved F or W. D genes are given only for firm matches. Some rows have no size entry. The others give once, few or many, or a class for an expanded clone.

j_call v_call clone_size cdr3_length d_call cdr3_aa cdr3_nt
TRBJ2-7 TRBV7-2 NA 14 NA CASSLEMRDSEQYF TGTGCCAGCAGCTTAGAGATGCGGGACAGCGAGCAGTACTTC
TRBJ2-1 TRBV7-9 few 13 TRBD1 CASSSQRTGEQFF TGTGCCAGCAGCTCACAGAGGACAGGGGAGCAGTTCTTC
TRBJ1-2 TRBV6-1 NA 14 NA CASSVKDRDYGYTF TGTGCCAGCAGTGTAAAAGACAGAGACTATGGCTACACCTTC
TRBJ1-1 TRBV20-1 NA 12 NA CSATKGGTEAFF TGCAGTGCTACCAAGGGGGGGACTGAAGCTTTCTTT
TRBJ2-7 TRBV28 NA 14 NA CASSPRDGPLEQYF TGTGCCAGCAGTCCGCGGGACGGACCCTTGGAGCAGTACTTC
TRBJ2-2 TRBV7-2 few 15 TRBD1 CASSTQGQATGELFF TGTGCCAGCAGCACCCAAGGACAGGCCACCGGGGAGCTGTTTTTT
TRBJ2-2 TRBV6-1 few 14 NA CASKGGLNTGELFF TGTGCCAGCAAGGGGGGACTGAACACCGGGGAGCTGTTTTTT
TRBJ2-7 TRBV3-1 many 15 NA CASSQDNRETYEQYF TGTGCCAGCAGCCAAGACAACAGGGAAACCTACGAGCAGTACTTC
TRBJ1-1 TRBV5-1 NA 15 NA CASNRMGGENTEAFF TGCGCCAGCAATAGAATGGGGGGGGAGAACACTGAAGCTTTCTTT
TRBJ2-1 TRBV20-1 few 15 NA CSAPGWRESYNEQFF TGCAGTGCCCCGGGGTGGCGAGAGTCCTACAATGAGCAGTTCTTC
TRBJ1-2 TRBV20-1 few 18 NA CSASATGRGHLGFYGYTF TGCAGTGCTAGTGCGACGGGCAGGGGACATCTTGGGTTCTATGGCTACACCTTC